The clone carrying this T cell receptor beta chain came up many times. Its antigen is still unknown. The data derive from a study of T-cell reconstitution after alpha-beta-depleted transplantation in children. Findings and caveats of the study: Several hundred rapidly expanded clones from non-depleted graft cells reportedly supplied alpha-beta T cells about two months post-transplant. The main origin of T-cell counts and diversity one year after transplant was newly produced T cells. Surviving recipient T cells and intrathymic progenitors accounted for some patients' high TCRbeta diversity at day 60.

The TCRbeta library was prepared with unique molecular identifiers. Via MiXCR, TCRdb re-called the PCR reads, giving one row per CDR3 protein. The sample includes about 980,000 distinct CDR3 sequences, less than 30% of them seen just once. The V gene lost 6 bases and the J gene lost 3 bases, with 11 bases spanning the gap. The length of the CDR3 is 13 residues. Germline CDR1 reads MNHEY; CDR2 reads SVGEGT. The chain has TRBV6-2 or TRBV6-3 and TRBJ1-1; unclear D gene. The sequencing here drew on PBMCs, mostly from graft donor cells, taken 360 days after TCRalphabeta/CD19-depleted stem cell transplant. This clonotype originated in a boy under two years old who had a stem cell transplant for SCID, so the T cells may come from the graft donor. The DNA of the CDR3 is TGTGCCAGCAGCGCCCCCAGGTACACTGAAGCTTTCTTT. Translated, it gives CASSAPRYTEAFF.